These 22 T cell receptor beta chains came from one sample sequenced in a study of post-analysis software for immune sequencing data. The antigens of these receptors remain unknown. Included in the TCR beta cDNA libraries were unique molecular identifiers. A single record per CDR3 protein comes from TCRdb applying MiXCR to the PCR reads. The table has approximately 770,000 distinct CDR3 sequences, 46% seen once. Study observations and caveats: In patients, about 5 TRBV segments were more frequent than in controls, with TRBV5-6, TRBV5-1 and TRBV20-1 among them.

Sequenced: blood. The origin of the receptors is a girl between 10 and 17 years old with multiple sclerosis.

The rearrangement uses TRBV20-1 and TRBJ2-1, with 7 bases matching TRBD2. Germline loops: CDR1 DFQATT, CDR2 SNEGSKA (reference sequence). V was pared by 3 bases and J by 4 bases, with 9 bases of the junction left unmatched. The CDR3 consists of 15 residues. The CDR3 DNA reads as TGCAGTGCTAGTTCGGCTAGCGGCATTTACAATGAGCAGTTCTTC. Translation gives CSASSASGIYNEQFF.

V and J are TRBV11-2 and TRBJ2-7, with 10 bases fitting TRBD1. V lost 5 bases and J lost 5; bases outside the gene matches: 6. The CDR3 contains 14 residues. Germline assignment: CDR1 SGHAT and CDR2 FQNNGV. The CDR3 is CASSPWTGGDEQYF. As DNA, the CDR3 is TGTGCCAGCAGCCCATGGACAGGGGGTGACGAGCAGTACTTC. Filled out from reference TRBV11-2 and TRBJ2-7, the complete variable domain reads EAGVAQSPRYKIIEKRQSVAFWCNPISGHATLYWYQQILGQGPKLLIQFQNNGVVDDSQLPKDRFSAERLKGVDSTLKIQPAKLEDSAVYLCASSPWTGGDEQYFGPGTRLTVT.

This sequence joins TRBV29-1 and TRBJ2-1, with D possibly TRBD2 on 6 matching bases. Germline values: CDR1 SQVTM, CDR2 ANQGSEA. CDR3 length: 12 amino acids. V was cut by 1 base and J by 9 bases, with 10 bases left in between. The CDR3 sequence: CSVEGFSGEQFF. The DNA for the CDR3 is TGCAGCGTTGAAGGCTTTAGCGGTGAGCAGTTCTTC.

The V gene is TRBV15, the J gene TRBJ2-5; the D gene is possibly TRBD2 (5 bases). The end of the DNA fits TRBJ2-7 better, so the J call may be wrong. Germline values: CDR1 LNHNV, CDR2 YYDKDF (reference sequence). This CDR3 spans 14 amino acids. CDR3 residues: CATSNSGTAYEQYF. The CDR3 bases are TGTGCCACCAGCAACAGCGGAACGGCCTACGAGCAGTACTTC.

The table lists this clonotype with a count of one. The chain links TRBV9 to TRBJ2-1, with D possibly being TRBD2 (5 bases). The CDR3 has 14 residues. The germline V and J ends were trimmed by 0 bases and 7 bases, with 11 bases remaining between them. The germline V gene has CDR1 SGDLS and CDR2 YYNGEE. The CDR3 here is CASSVGAGTNEQFF. CDR3 sequence (DNA): TGTGCCAGCAGCGTAGGGGCGGGTACAAATGAGCAGTTCTTC.

This clonotype was seen more than once but under ten times. This chain uses TRBV12-3 or TRBV12-4 with TRBJ2-7; 8 nucleotides line up with TRBD1. CDR3 length: 14 residues. V was pared by 5 bases and J by 3 bases, with 6 bases of the junction left unmatched. CDR3 in DNA: TGTGCCAGCAGTGTGGACAGGGATTTCTACGAGCAGTACTTC. Its translation is CASSVDRDFYEQYF.

This chain joins TRBV29-1 and TRBJ2-1; D is possibly TRBD1 or TRBD2 (6 bases each). Germline V gene data show CDR1 as SQVTM and CDR2 as ANQGSEA. This CDR3 has 16 residues. V gave up 2 bases and J gave up 1 base, with 15 bases separating them. The CDR3 bases are TGCAGCGTTGAATCTAGCGCGAGGGGGTCCTACAATGAGCAGTTCTTC. It translates to CSVESSARGSYNEQFF.

This clonotype was picked up a small number of times. The chain combines TRBV20-1 with TRBJ2-7, with TRBD1 matching over 9 bases. The CDR3 length is 17 residues. Germline assignment: CDR1 DFQATT and CDR2 SNEGSKA (reference sequence). Trimming at V came to 0 bases and at J to 1 base, leaving 10 bases not matched to a gene. DNA of the CDR3: TGCAGTGCTAGAGATCTTAGGAACGGGACAGGGTCCTACGAGCAGTACTTC. As protein: CSARDLRNGTGSYEQYF.

CDR3 nucleotides: TGTGCCAGCAGCCAAGAAAGGGACGGTTTCTATGGCTACACCTTC. Encoded protein: CASSQERDGFYGYTF. This chain uses TRBV3-1 with TRBJ1-2; D may be TRBD1 (5 bases). The CDR3 extends over 15 amino acids. Germline V CDR1 and CDR2: LGHDT, YNNKEL (reference sequence). V lost 0 bases and J 4 bases, leaving 12 bases between the germline ends. The whole variable domain, filled in from reference TRBV3-1 and TRBJ1-2, reads DTAVSQTPKYLVTQMGNDKSIKCEQNLGHDTMYWYKQDSKKFLKIMFSYNNKELIINETVPNRFSPKSPDKAHLNLHINSLELGDSAVYFCASSQERDGFYGYTFGSGTRLTVV.

This clonotype was detected a few times. The chain recombines TRBV5-1 with TRBJ2-7; the D is unclear. Germline CDR1 is SGHRS and CDR2 is YFSETQ. The CDR3 loop spans 16 amino acids. V gave up 1 base and J gave up 6 bases, with 20 bases separating them. The CDR3 spells CASSLLGISSSGEQYF. CDR3 DNA sequence: TGCGCCAGCAGCTTGCTGGGGATCAGCAGTAGTGGCGAGCAGTACTTC.

This clonotype was found a few times. CDR3 in amino acids: CASSHGQTSSAFTDTQYF. The CDR3, as DNA: TGTGCCAGCAGCCACGGACAAACTTCCTCGGCATTCACAGATACGCAGTATTTT. The chain recombines TRBV3-1 with TRBJ2-3; D possibly corresponds to TRBD1 (5 bases). The length of the CDR3 is 18 residues. Trimming pared 3 bases from V and 2 bases from J, leaving 21 bases between. Germline CDR1 is LGHDT and CDR2 is YNNKEL (reference sequence).

DNA of the CDR3: TGTGCCATCAGTGGACAGGACAACTCCTACGAGCAGTACTTC. Its translation: CAISGQDNSYEQYF. The rearrangement uses TRBV10-3 and TRBJ2-7, with D maybe TRBD1 (6 bases). Germline CDR1 and CDR2: ENHRY and SYGVKD. The CDR3 has 14 amino acids. V lost 4 bases, J lost 0 bases, and 10 bases lay in between.

This rearrangement joins TRBV12-3 or TRBV12-4 to TRBJ1-2; the D is unclear. The CDR3 covers 16 residues. The V and J ends lost 0 bases and 4 bases respectively, with 15 bases between them. In nucleotides, the CDR3 is TGTGCCAGCAGTTTAGCAACCGGGAGGGAGGCCTATGGCTACACCTTC. This sequence encodes CASSLATGREAYGYTF.

The V gene is TRBV10-3, the J gene TRBJ1-5; no reliable D call. This CDR3 contains 14 residues. CDR1 and CDR2 (germline): ENHRY, SYGVKD. The germline V and J ends were trimmed by 6 bases and 3 bases, with 12 bases remaining between them. CDR3 sequence reads: CAISRGIPNQPQHF. CDR3 sequence (DNA): TGTGCCATCAGCCGTGGAATCCCCAATCAGCCCCAGCATTTT.

This chain connects TRBV7-9 to TRBJ2-3, with a possible D match to TRBD2 (6 bases). The CDR3 consists of 16 residues. Deletions cut 3 bases from V and 0 bases from J, with 13 bases between. CDR1 is SEHNR and CDR2 is FQNEAQ in the germline V gene (reference sequence). Here the CDR3 reads CASSFSGSTSTDTQYF. The CDR3 DNA sequence: TGTGCCAGCAGCTTTAGCGGATCAACTAGCACAGATACGCAGTATTTT.

The chain is built from TRBV28 and TRBJ1-5, with D maybe TRBD1 (5 bases). The CDR3 spans 16 residues. Trimming removed 3 bases at V and 1 base at J, with 13 bases between. CDR1 and CDR2 (germline): MDHEN, SYDVKM. The chain's CDR3 is CASSFPPGASNQPQHF. For the CDR3, the DNA is TGTGCCAGCAGTTTCCCCCCCGGGGCGAGCAATCAGCCCCAGCATTTT.

This rearrangement joins TRBV6-2 or TRBV6-3 to TRBJ2-1; D perhaps matches TRBD2 (6 bases). This CDR3 has 13 residues. V was clipped by 6 bases and J by 8 bases, with 14 bases between them. Germline CDR1 and CDR2: MNHEY and SVGEGT. The CDR3 bases are TGTGCCAGCAGGGCACGCAGGGAGGATGAGCAGTTCTTC. Translation: CASRARREDEQFF.

CDR3 sequence reads: CASSWGVQRREQFF. Written as DNA, the CDR3 is TGTGCCAGCAGCTGGGGGGTCCAGCGGCGTGAGCAGTTCTTC. V and J are TRBV6-2 or TRBV6-3 and TRBJ2-1; weak D call: TRBD2 (6 bases). The CDR3 sequence is 14 residues long. With 6 bases removed from V and 9 bases from J, the gap between germline ends came to 18 bases. The germline V gene has CDR1 MNHEY and CDR2 SVGEGT.

This chain links TRBV7-9 with TRBJ2-3, with D perhaps given as TRBD1 or TRBD2 (5 bases each). Germline V gives CDR1 SEHNR, CDR2 FQNEAQ (reference sequence). The CDR3 has 14 residues. CDR3 loop: CAVRGRASTDTQYF. In DNA form, the CDR3 reads TGTGCTGTGAGGGGCAGAGCAAGCACAGATACGCAGTATTTT.

This clonotype was detected only a few times. The gene calls are TRBV5-1 and TRBJ2-7; D not certain. The CDR3 has 13 residues. Germline V lookup: CDR1 SGHRS, CDR2 YFSETQ. The ends were cut back, 1 base at V and 0 bases at J, with 5 bases in the middle. The DNA of the CDR3 is TGCGCCAGCAGCTTGCAGAGCTCCTACGAGCAGTACTTC. Protein product: CASSLQSSYEQYF.

The chain joins TRBV29-1 to TRBJ1-2; D ambiguous. V lost 6 bases and J 8 bases, leaving 13 bases between the germline ends. The CDR3 has 11 residues. Germline V CDR1 and CDR2: SQVTM, ANQGSEA. CDR3 loop: CSVLGPKGYTF. The DNA for the CDR3 is TGCAGCGTCCTTGGACCAAAGGGCTACACCTTC. Full variable domain (outside the CDR3, taken from reference TRBV29-1 and TRBJ1-2): SAVISQKPSRDICQRGTSLTIQCQVDSQVTMMFWYRQQPGQSLTLIATANQGSEATYESGFVIDKFPISRPNLTFSTLTVSNMSPEDSSIYLCSVLGPKGYTFGSGTRLTVV.

The chain recombines TRBV15 with TRBJ2-3, with 7 nucleotides matching TRBD2. Unmatched junction bases numbered 12, after V lost 5 bases and J lost 1 base. There are 17 residues in the CDR3. Germline V gene sequence: CDR1 LNHNV, CDR2 YYDKDF (reference sequence). The CDR3 coding sequence is TGTGCCACCAGCCAACCCCTAGCGGCGGACGGCACAGATACGCAGTATTTT. Residues: CATSQPLAADGTDTQYF.